The rows below give T cell receptor beta chains drawn from one sample of a study of shared clonotypes between healthy human individuals. This table comes from immunoSEQ multiplex PCR, and its TCRdb copy is limited to in-frame clones, with some not included. In the table there are 2 million to 2.5 million clones, approximately 93% of which are singletons. The specimen sequenced was naive CD4+ T cells from PBMCs. The source of these receptors is a young man in good health. Some clones in this sample may be carry-over from other donors' samples. CDR3s include the opening cysteine and the closing phenylalanine or tryptophan. A D gene is named only where the DNA matches it firmly. Size is omitted from some rows. Given values are once, few, many or a class for expanded clones.

CASSWRADTQYF,TGTGCCAGCAGCTGGAGGGCAGATACGCAGTATTTT,.,TRBJ2-3,TRBV7-2,.
CASSGDRSYEQYF,TGTGCCAGCAGCGGGGACAGGTCCTACGAGCAGTACTTC,.,TRBJ2-7,TRBV9,TRBD1
CASDSLHEKLFF,TGTGCCAGCGATAGCCTTCATGAAAAACTGTTTTTT,.,TRBJ1-4,TRBV28,.
CASSPMGGRALTKNIQYF,TGTGCCAGCAGCCCTATGGGCGGGAGGGCCTTGACCAAAAACATTCAGTACTTC,once,TRBJ2-4,TRBV7-9,TRBD2
CASSVGAGRYNEQFF,TGTGCCAGCAGCGTAGGGGCGGGACGTTACAATGAGCAGTTCTTC,.,TRBJ2-1,TRBV9,.
CASSRSGSQETQYF,TGTGCCAGCAGTCGTAGCGGGTCCCAAGAGACCCAGTACTTC,.,TRBJ2-5,TRBV6-6,TRBD2
CASSNRDFNEKLFF,TGTGCCAGTAGCAACCGGGACTTTAATGAAAAACTGTTTTTT,.,TRBJ1-4,TRBV19,.
CATSGGRNQPQHF,TGTGCCACCTCAGGGGGAAGGAATCAGCCCCAGCATTTT,.,TRBJ1-5,TRBV10-3,TRBD1
CASSVAGEETQYF,TGTGCCAGCAGTGTAGCGGGGGAAGAGACCCAGTACTTC,.,TRBJ2-5,TRBV11-2,TRBD2
CATPREGLKPYEQYF,TGTGCCACGCCTCGCGAGGGATTAAAGCCCTACGAGCAGTACTTC,.,TRBJ2-7,TRBV21-1,.
CASSPSRDRNTQYF,TGTGCCAGCAGCCCGAGTCGGGACAGAAATACGCAGTATTTT,.,TRBJ2-3,TRBV7-3,TRBD1
CASRGRGLTEAFF,TGCGCCAGCCGGGGTCGGGGGCTCACTGAAGCTTTCTTT,.,TRBJ1-1,TRBV5-1,.
CSVPEEAGWDNEQFF,TGCAGCGTCCCCGAGGAAGCGGGGTGGGACAATGAGCAGTTCTTC,.,TRBJ2-1,TRBV29-1,TRBD2